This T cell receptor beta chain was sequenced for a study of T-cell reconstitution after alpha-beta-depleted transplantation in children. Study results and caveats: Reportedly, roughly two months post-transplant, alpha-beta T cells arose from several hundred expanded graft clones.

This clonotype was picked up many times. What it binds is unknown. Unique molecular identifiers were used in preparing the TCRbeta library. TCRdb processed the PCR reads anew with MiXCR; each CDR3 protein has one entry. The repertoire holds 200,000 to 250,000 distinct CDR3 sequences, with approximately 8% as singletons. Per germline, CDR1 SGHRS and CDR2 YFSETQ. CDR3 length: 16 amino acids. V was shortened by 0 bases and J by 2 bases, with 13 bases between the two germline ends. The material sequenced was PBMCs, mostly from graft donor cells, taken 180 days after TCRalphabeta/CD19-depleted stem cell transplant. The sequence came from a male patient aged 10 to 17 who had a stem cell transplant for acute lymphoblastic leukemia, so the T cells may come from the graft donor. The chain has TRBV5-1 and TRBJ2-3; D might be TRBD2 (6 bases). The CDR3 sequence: CASSLAAGSSTDTQYF. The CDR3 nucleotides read TGCGCCAGCAGCTTGGCCGCGGGGAGTTCCACAGATACGCAGTATTTT.